The clone carrying this TCR beta chain has just a few counts. The CDR3 sequence is 16 residues long. The junction had 8 bases not matched to a gene; V was cut back by 2 bases and J by 4 bases. Germline CDR1 LGHDT, CDR2 YNNKEL (reference sequence). The data are from a study of T cells after yellow fever vaccination. TCRdb itself ran the 5' RACE reads through MiXCR, one entry per CDR3 protein. The sample includes 150,000 to 200,000 distinct CDR3 sequences, approximately 6.2% of them seen just once. The specimen comprised CD4+ T cells sorted from PBMCs, sampled on the day of the first yellow fever vaccination. The sequence was collected from a man younger than 30 who received the YFV17D yellow fever vaccine. V is TRBV3-1 and J is TRBJ2-7, with TRBD2 matching over 10 bases. For the CDR3, the DNA is TGTGCCAGCAGCCAATTTGCTAGCGGGGGAGGATACGAGCAGTACTTC. Amino acid sequence: CASSQFASGGGYEQYF.